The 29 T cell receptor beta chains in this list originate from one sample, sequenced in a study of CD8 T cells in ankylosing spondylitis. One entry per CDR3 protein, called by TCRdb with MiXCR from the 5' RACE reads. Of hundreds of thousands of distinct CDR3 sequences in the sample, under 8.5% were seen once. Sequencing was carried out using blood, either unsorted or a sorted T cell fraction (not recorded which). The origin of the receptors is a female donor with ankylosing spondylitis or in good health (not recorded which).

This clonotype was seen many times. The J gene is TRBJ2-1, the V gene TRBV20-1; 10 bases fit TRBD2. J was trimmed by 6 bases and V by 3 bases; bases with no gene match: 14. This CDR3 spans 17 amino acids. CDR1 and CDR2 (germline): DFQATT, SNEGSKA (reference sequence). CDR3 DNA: TGCAGTGCTAGTAACCCGGGACTAGCGTGGGAGGCCAATGAGCAGTTCTTC. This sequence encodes CSASNPGLAWEANEQFF.

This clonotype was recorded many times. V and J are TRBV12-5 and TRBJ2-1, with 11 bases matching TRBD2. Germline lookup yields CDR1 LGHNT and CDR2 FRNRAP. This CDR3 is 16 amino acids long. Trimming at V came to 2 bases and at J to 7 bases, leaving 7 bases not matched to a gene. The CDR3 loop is CASGLPGTSGLNEQFF. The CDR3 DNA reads TGTGCTAGTGGTTTGCCCGGGACTAGCGGCCTAAATGAGCAGTTCTTC.

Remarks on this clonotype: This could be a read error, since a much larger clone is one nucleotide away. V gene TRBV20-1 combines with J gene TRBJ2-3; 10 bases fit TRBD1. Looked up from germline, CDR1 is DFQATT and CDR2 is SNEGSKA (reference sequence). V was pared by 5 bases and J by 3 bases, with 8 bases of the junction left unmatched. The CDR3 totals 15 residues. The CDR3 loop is CSAVLTGGGTDTQYF. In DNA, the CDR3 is TGCAGTGCTGTCCTGACAGGGGGCGGAACAGATACGCAGTATTTT.

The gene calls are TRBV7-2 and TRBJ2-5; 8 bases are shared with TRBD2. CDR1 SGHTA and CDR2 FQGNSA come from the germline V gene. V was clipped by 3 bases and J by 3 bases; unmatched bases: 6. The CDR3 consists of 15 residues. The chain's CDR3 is CASSFLGREEETQYF. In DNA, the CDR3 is TGTGCCAGCAGCTTCTTGGGGCGGGAGGAAGAGACCCAGTACTTC.

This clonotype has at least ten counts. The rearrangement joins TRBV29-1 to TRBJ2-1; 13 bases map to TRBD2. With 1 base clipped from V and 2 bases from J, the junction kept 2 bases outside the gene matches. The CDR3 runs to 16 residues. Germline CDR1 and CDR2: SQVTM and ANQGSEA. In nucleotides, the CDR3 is TGCAGCGTTGAAGGGGGGACTAGCGGGACCTACAATGAGCAGTTCTTC. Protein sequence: CSVEGGTSGTYNEQFF.

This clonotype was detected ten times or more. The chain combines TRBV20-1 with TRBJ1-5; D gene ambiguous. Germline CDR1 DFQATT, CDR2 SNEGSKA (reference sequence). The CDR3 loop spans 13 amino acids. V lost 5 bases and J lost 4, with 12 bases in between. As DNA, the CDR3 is TGCAGTGCTGAACCGAGAGGGAATCAGCCCCAGCATTTT. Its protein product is CSAEPRGNQPQHF.

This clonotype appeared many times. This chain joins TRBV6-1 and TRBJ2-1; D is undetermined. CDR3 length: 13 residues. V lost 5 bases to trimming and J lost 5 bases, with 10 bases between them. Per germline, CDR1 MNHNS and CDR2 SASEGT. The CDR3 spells CASSLPLHNEQFF. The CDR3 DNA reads TGTGCCAGCAGTCTACCGCTCCACAATGAGCAGTTCTTC.

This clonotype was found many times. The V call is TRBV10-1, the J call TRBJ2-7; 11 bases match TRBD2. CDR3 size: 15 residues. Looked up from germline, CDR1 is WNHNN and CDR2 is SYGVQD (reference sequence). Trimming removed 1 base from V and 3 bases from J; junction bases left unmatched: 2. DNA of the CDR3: TGCGCCAGCAGTGAGTTCGGGACTAGCGGCTACGAGCAGTACTTC. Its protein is CASSEFGTSGYEQYF.

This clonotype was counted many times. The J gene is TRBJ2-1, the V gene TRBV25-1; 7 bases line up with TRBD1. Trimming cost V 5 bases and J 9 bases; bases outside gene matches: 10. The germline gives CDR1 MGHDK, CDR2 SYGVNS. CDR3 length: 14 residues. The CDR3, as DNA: TGTGCCAGCAGTACCCGGACAGGAAAGAGTGAGCAGTTCTTC. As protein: CASSTRTGKSEQFF.

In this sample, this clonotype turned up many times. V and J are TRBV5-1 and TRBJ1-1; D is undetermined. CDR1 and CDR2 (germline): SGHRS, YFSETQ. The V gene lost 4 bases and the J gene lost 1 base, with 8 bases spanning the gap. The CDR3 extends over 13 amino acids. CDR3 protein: CASSAETNTEAFF. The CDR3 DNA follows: TGCGCCAGCAGCGCCGAGACGAACACTGAAGCTTTCTTT.

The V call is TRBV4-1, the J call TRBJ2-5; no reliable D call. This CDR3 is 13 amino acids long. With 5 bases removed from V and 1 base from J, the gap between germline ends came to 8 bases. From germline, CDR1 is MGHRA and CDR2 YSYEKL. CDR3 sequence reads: CASSNTRQETQYF. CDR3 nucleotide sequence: TGCGCCAGCAGCAACACCCGCCAAGAGACCCAGTACTTC.

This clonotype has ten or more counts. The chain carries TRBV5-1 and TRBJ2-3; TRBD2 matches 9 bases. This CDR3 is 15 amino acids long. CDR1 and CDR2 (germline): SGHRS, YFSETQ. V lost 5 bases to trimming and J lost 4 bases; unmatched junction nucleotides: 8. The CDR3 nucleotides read TGCGCCAGCAGGGGCGGGAGGGCCAAGTCAGATACGCAGTATTTT. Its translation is CASRGGRAKSDTQYF.

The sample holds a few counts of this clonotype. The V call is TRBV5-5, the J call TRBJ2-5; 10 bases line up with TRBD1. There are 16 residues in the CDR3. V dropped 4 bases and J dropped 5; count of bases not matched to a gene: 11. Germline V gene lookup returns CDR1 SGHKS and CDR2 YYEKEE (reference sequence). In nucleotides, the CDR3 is TGTGCCAGCAGCGAAGTAAGACAGGGGGCCGGGGAGACCCAGTACTTC. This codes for CASSEVRQGAGETQYF.

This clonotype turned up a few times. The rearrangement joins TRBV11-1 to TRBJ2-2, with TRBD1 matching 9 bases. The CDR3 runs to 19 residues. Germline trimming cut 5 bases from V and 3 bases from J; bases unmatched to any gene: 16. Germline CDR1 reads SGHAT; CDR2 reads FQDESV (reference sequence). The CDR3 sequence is CASSPLLGTGKADTGELFF. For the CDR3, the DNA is TGTGCCAGCAGCCCACTACTGGGGACAGGGAAGGCGGACACCGGGGAGCTGTTTTTT.

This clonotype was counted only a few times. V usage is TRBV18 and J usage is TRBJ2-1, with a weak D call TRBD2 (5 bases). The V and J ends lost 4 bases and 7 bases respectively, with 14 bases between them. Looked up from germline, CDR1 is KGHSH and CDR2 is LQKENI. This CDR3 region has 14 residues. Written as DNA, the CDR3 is TGTGCCAGCTCACGGGCAGCGGAGGTGAATGAGCAGTTCTTC. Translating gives CASSRAAEVNEQFF.

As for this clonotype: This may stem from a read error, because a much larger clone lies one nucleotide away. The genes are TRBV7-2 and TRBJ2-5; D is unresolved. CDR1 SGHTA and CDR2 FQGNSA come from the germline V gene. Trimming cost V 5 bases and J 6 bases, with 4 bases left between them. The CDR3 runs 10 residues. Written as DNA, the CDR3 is TGTGCCAGCAGCCAGAAGACCCAGTACTTC. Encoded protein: CASSQKTQYF.

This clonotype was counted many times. This CDR3 reads CSAIKRESPHGELFF. The CDR3 nucleotides are TGCAGTGCTATAAAGCGGGAGAGTCCCCACGGGGAGCTGTTTTTT. The genes are TRBV20-1 and TRBJ2-2, with 8 positions matching TRBD2. V trimming: 4 bases; J trimming: 7 bases; junction bases outside the gene matches: 11. This CDR3 comprises 15 residues. Germline lookup yields CDR1 DFQATT and CDR2 SNEGSKA (reference sequence).

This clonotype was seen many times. CDR3 DNA sequence: TGCAGTGCTTGGGTGGGGGAGGGGAACACTGAAGCTTTCTTT. It codes for CSAWVGEGNTEAFF. This rearrangement joins TRBV20-1 to TRBJ1-1; a possible D gene is TRBD1 (5 bases). CDR1 DFQATT and CDR2 SNEGSKA come from the germline V gene (reference sequence). This CDR3 has 14 amino acids. The germline V and J ends were trimmed by 5 bases and 1 base, with 14 bases remaining between them.

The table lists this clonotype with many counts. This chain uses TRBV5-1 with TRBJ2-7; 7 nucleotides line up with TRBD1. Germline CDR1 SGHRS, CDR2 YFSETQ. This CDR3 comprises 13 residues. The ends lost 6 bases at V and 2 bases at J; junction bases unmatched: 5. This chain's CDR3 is CASTGDSTYEQYF. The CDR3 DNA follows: TGCGCCAGCACCGGGGACAGCACCTACGAGCAGTACTTC.

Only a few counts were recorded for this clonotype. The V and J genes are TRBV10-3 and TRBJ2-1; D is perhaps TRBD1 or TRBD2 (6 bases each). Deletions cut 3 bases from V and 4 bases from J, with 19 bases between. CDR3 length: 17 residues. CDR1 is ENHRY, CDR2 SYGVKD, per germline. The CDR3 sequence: CAISEAGVGGDYNEQFF. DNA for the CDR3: TGTGCCATCAGTGAAGCCGGGGTCGGGGGCGATTACAATGAGCAGTTCTTC.

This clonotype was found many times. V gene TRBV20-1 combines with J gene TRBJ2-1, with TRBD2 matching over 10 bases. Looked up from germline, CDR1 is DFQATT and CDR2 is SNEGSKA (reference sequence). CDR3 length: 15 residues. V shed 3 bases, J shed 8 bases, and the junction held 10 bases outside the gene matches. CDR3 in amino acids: CSARATLAGFYEQFF. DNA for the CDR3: TGCAGTGCTAGGGCTACACTAGCGGGATTCTATGAGCAGTTCTTC.

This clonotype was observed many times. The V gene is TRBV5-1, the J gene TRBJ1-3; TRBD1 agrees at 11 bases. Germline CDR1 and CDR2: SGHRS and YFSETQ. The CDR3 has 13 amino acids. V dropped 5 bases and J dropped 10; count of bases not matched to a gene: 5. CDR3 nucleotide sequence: TGCGCCAGCAGAGAGGGACAGGGGGATACCATATATTTT. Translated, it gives CASREGQGDTIYF.

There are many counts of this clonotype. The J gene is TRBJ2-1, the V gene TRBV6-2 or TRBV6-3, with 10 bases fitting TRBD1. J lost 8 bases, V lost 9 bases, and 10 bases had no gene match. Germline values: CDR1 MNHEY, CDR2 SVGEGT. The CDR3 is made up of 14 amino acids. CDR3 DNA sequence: TGTGCCAGTTACGACAGGGGGCGACGCGATGAGCAGTTCTTC. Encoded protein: CASYDRGRRDEQFF.

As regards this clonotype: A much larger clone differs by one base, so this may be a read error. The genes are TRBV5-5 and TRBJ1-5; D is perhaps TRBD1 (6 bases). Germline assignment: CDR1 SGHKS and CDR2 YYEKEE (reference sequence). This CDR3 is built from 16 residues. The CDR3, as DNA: TGTACCAGCAGCCTAGGGGGAATGAACCCTGATCAGCCCCAGCATTTT. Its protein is CTSSLGGMNPDQPQHF.

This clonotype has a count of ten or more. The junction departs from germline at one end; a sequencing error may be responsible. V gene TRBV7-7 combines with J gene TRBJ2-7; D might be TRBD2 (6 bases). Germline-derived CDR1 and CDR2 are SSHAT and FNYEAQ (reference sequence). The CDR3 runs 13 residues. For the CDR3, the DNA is TGTGCTAGCAGCTCCGGGGGACGGTCCGAGCAGTACTTC. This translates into CASSSGGRSEQYF.

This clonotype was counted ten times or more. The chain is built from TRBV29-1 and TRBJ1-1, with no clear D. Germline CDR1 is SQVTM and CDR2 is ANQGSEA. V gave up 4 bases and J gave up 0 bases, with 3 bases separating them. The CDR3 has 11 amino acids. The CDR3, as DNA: TGCAGCGTTGCCCTGAACACTGAAGCTTTCTTT. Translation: CSVALNTEAFF.

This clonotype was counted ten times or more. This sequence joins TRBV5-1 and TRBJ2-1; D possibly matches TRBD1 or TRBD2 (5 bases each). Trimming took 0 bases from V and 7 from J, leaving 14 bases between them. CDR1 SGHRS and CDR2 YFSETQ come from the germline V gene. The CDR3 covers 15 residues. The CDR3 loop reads CASSLVGGSENEQFF. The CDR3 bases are TGCGCCAGCAGCTTGGTTGGGGGTAGCGAAAATGAGCAGTTCTTC.

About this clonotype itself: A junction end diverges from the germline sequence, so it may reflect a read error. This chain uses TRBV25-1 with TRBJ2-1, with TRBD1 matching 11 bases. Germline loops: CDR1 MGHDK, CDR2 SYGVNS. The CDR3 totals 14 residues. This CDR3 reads CVSSGTGGYNEQFF. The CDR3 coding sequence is TGTGTCAGCAGTGGGACAGGGGGCTACAATGAGCAGTTCTTC.

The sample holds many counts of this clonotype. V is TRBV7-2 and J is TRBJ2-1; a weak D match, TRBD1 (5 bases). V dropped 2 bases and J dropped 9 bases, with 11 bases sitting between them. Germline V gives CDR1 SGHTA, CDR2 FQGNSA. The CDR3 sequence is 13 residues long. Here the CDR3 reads CASSLRGASEQFF. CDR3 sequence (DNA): TGTGCCAGCAGCTTAAGGGGCGCCAGTGAGCAGTTCTTC. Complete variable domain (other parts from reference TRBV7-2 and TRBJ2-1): GAGVSQSPSNKVTEKGKDVELRCDPISGHTALYWYRQSLGQGLEFLIYFQGNSAPDKSGLPSDRFSAERTGGSVSTLTIQRTQQEDSAVYLCASSLRGASEQFFGPGTRLTVL.